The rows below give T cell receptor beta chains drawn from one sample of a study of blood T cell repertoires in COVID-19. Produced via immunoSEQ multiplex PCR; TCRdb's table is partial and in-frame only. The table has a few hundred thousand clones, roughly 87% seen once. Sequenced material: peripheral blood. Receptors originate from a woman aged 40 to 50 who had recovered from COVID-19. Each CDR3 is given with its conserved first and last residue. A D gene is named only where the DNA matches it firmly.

CASSSPSGGKGTGTQYF	TRBD2	TRBV27	TRBJ2-5
CASSLAGVSGELFF	.	TRBV7-8	TRBJ2-2
CASSLLAVNYGYTF	.	TRBV28	TRBJ1-2
CASSYGTVNEKLFF	TRBD1	TRBV6-6	TRBJ1-4
CASSPGTGSYEQYF	TRBD1	TRBV19	TRBJ2-7
CASSAVASGTDTQYF	TRBD2	TRBV6-4	TRBJ2-3
CASGQGPTNEKLFF	TRBD1	TRBV28	TRBJ1-4
CASSPGQVYGYTF	TRBD1	TRBV19	TRBJ1-2
CAISEAQGRSNYGYTF	.	TRBV10-3	TRBJ1-2
CAGSSGNTIYF	.	TRBV6-6	TRBJ1-3
CASSLSTRNEQFF	.	TRBV7-2	TRBJ2-1
CASSDQGKTEAFF	.	TRBV2	TRBJ1-1
CASSPQETQYF	.	TRBV18	TRBJ2-5
CATSTKDGYPGSPLHF	.	TRBV15	TRBJ1-6
CASSRFSEVGEAFF	.	TRBV11-2	TRBJ1-1
CSASATGGETQYF	TRBD1	TRBV20-1	TRBJ2-5
CASSVWVAGTDTQYF	.	TRBV2	TRBJ2-3
CASTQGLAGVDTQYF	TRBD2	TRBV19	TRBJ2-3
CASSQEFRTKVDGYTF	.	TRBV4-3	TRBJ1-2
CASSYQVGTADEQFF	.	TRBV6-5	TRBJ2-1
CASSSGGGGAVRETQYF	TRBD2	TRBV5-4	TRBJ2-5
CASSVVTGNTEAFF	.	TRBV9	TRBJ1-1
CASSFNRLDGYTF	.	TRBV27	TRBJ1-2
CASGLVLDRVTGQPQHF	TRBD1	TRBV12-5	TRBJ1-5
CAISEGVGYGYTF	.	TRBV10-3	TRBJ1-2
CASNPHRDRENYGYTF	TRBD1	TRBV19	TRBJ1-2
CASSGIEKNEQFF	.	TRBV12-3/TRBV12-4	TRBJ2-1
CASSLSDYRGYTQYF	.	TRBV27	TRBJ2-3
CASSLEAGPYEQYF	.	TRBV5-1	TRBJ2-7
CASSSIAGVSNQPQHF	.	TRBV11-2	TRBJ1-5
CASSPTGGELFF	.	TRBV5-4	TRBJ2-2
CASSGSSGRALDHQETQYF	TRBD2	TRBV6-6	TRBJ2-5
CASSPREVHQPQHF	.	TRBV19	TRBJ1-5
CASSTGVMEKLFF	.	TRBV19	TRBJ1-4
CASSFASVSTDTQYF	.	TRBV5-1	TRBJ2-3
CASSQDPVTSGYVYTQYF	TRBD2	TRBV4-3	TRBJ2-3
CASSYDRGSYGYTF	TRBD1	TRBV6-5	TRBJ1-2
CATSDLGTSGIQETQYF	TRBD2	TRBV24-1	TRBJ2-5
CASFGLFYGYTF	.	TRBV7-9	TRBJ1-2
CASSQGKNTEAFF	.	TRBV3-1/TRBV3-2	TRBJ1-1
CASSFGTLWDGELFF	.	TRBV11-2	TRBJ2-2
CASSNIASGNTIYF	.	TRBV19	TRBJ1-3
CASSRRDPDTQYF	.	TRBV6-2/TRBV6-3	TRBJ2-3
CASSFGLWPSGGPTRYQETQYF	TRBD2	TRBV28	TRBJ2-5
CAPARGAPYNEQFF	.	TRBV2	TRBJ2-1
CASSLTGGKRETQYF	TRBD1	TRBV28	TRBJ2-5
CASKGLAGGPKTQYF	TRBD2	TRBV2	TRBJ2-5
CASSQGAGAANEKLFF	.	TRBV14	TRBJ1-4
CASSIDRGGQPQHF	TRBD1	TRBV6-5	TRBJ1-5
CASSSVAGNTIYF	.	TRBV10-1	TRBJ1-3
CASSQDSREGAEQYF	TRBD2	TRBV4-1	TRBJ2-7
CASSPAGASNQPQHF	.	TRBV19	TRBJ1-5
CATTGEINYGYTF	.	TRBV24-1	TRBJ1-2
CASSSSLGAQYF	.	TRBV9	TRBJ2-3
CASSGTGGTDEQFF	TRBD1	TRBV18	TRBJ2-1